This T cell receptor (beta chain) was profiled in a study of human T cells and chemical hapten exposure. Study at large: The variation in per-sample TCR yields arose mainly from small differences in pooled library volumes.

Described time point: healthy volunteer bleed at 6 weeks. The total RNA was obtained from whole blood that was not fractionated. This clonotype was recorded a few times. TCRdb reprocessed the RACE reads via MiXCR and lists one record per CDR3 protein. Here the sample spans some 65,000 distinct CDR3 sequences, around 6.3% being singletons. From germline, CDR1 is MDHEN and CDR2 SYDVKM. Trimming took off 3 bases at V and 6 bases at J, with 11 bases between the two ends. There are 14 residues in the CDR3. Sequencing input: whole blood. The sequence was obtained from a female donor in good health. Some clones in this sample may be carry-over from other donors' samples. The chain joins TRBV28 to TRBJ2-2; no clear D. CDR3 coding DNA: TGTGCCAGCAGTTTCTCTTTAAGCGCCGGGGAGCTGTTTTTT. Translated: CASSFSLSAGELFF.